Listed below are T cell receptor beta chains from one sample, sequenced in a study of somatic mutations in cytotoxic T cells in rheumatoid arthritis. TCRdb keeps only in-frame clones here, not all; method: immunoSEQ multiplex PCR. This table holds 15,000 to 20,000 clones, over 80% found once. Sequencing was done on a sample of CD8+ T cells sorted from blood. Every receptor here comes from a man aged 18-30 years with rheumatoid arthritis. The CDR3 runs from the conserved cysteine through the conserved F or W. D genes are given only for firm matches. Size tells how often a clone was seen (once, few, many) or the class of an expanded clone, and some rows leave it out.

V	J	D	size	DNA	CDR3
TRBV19	TRBJ1-1	NA	few	TGTGCCAGCGGGACGTTCAACACTGAAGCTTTCTTT	CASGTFNTEAFF
TRBV5-3	TRBJ2-3	TRBD2	NA	TGTGCCAGAAGGCGGGGGGGGCACACAGATACGCAGTATTTT	CARRRGGHTDTQYF
TRBV6-5	TRBJ2-2	NA	once	TGTGCCAGCAGTTACTCGATAGGTATCGGGGAGCTGTTTTTT	CASSYSIGIGELFF
TRBV9	TRBJ1-5	NA	few	TGTGCCAGCAGCGTAGGAGGCTACAATCAGCCCCAGCATTTT	CASSVGGYNQPQHF
TRBV7-8	TRBJ2-7	NA	NA	TGTGCCAGCAGCTTAGATTTGAGGGGCAACGAGCAGTACTTC	CASSLDLRGNEQYF
TRBV4-1	TRBJ2-5	NA	NA	TGCGCCAGCAGCCTCACGTACCAAGAGACCCAGTACTTC	CASSLTYQETQYF
TRBV15	TRBJ2-2	TRBD2	NA	TGTGCCACCAGCAGGGCGGGGGGGCCCGGGGAGCTGTTTTTT	CATSRAGGPGELFF
TRBV19	TRBJ2-7	NA	few	TGTGCCAGTAGCCCTCCTACGGCGAGTAACGAGCAGTACTTC	CASSPPTASNEQYF
TRBV28	TRBJ2-1	TRBD1	NA	TGTGCCAGCAGACGTTGGGTAGGGACAGAGACCTACAATGAGCAGTTCTTC	CASRRWVGTETYNEQFF
TRBV4-3	TRBJ1-4	NA	once	TGCGCCAGCAGCACTTTGAAGGCAGGTGAAAAACTGTTTTTT	CASSTLKAGEKLFF
TRBV5-1	TRBJ2-7	NA	NA	TGCGCCAGCAGCTTGGCCGGAGACATCTACGAGCAGTACTTC	CASSLAGDIYEQYF
TRBV7-2	TRBJ2-3	NA	NA	TGTGCCAGCAGCTCACCGGGACGGAGCACAGATACGCAGTATTTT	CASSSPGRSTDTQYF
TRBV4-1	TRBJ1-6	NA	few	TGCGCCAGCAACCTCAACAGGGATTCACCACCCCTCCACTTT	CASNLNRDSPPLHF
TRBV10-3	TRBJ2-4	NA	NA	TGTGCCATCAGCCCGGATGGGCTATTAAAGGTTCAGTACTTC	CAISPDGLLKVQYF
TRBV11-3	TRBJ2-2	NA	NA	TGTGCCAGCAGCTTAGCAGGTGGAGGGTCCGGGGAGCTGTTTTTT	CASSLAGGGSGELFF
TRBV28	TRBJ1-3	TRBD1	NA	TGTGCCAGCAGTTTAACAGGGGGCCCGGGAAACACCATATATTTT	CASSLTGGPGNTIYF